The entry that follows covers one T cell receptor (beta chain) sequence. Its matching antigen is unknown. CDR3 size: 11 residues. V lost 4 bases and J lost 8, with 8 bases in between. The germline V gene encodes CDR1 ENHRY and CDR2 SYGVKD. The data were taken from a study of OX40 agonist ivuxolimab in advanced cancers. The overall study: Intravenous ivuxolimab at 0.01 to 10 mg/kg was given to patients every 2 weeks.

TCRdb's copy holds only in-frame clones and misses some; the assay was immunoSEQ multiplex PCR. Here the sample spans roughly 80,000 clones, approximately 93% being singletons. Study-wide results and caveats: CD8+ T cells averaged more expanded clones than CD4+.

The V and J genes are TRBV10-3 and TRBJ1-1; no definite D call. The sample consisted of CD4+ or CD8+ T cells sorted from blood, taken in a trial of the OX40 agonist ivuxolimab. This clonotype originated in an adult with an advanced solid tumor such as melanoma, head and neck, liver or kidney cancer. DNA of the CDR3: TGTGCCATCAGTGGAAACAAAGAAGCTTTCTTT. Its translation is CAISGNKEAFF.